What follows are 5 T cell receptor beta chains derived from one specimen sequenced in a study of T cells after yellow fever vaccination. TCRdb re-derived calls from the 5' RACE reads in MiXCR, one entry per CDR3 protein. This repertoire shows about 96,000 distinct CDR3 sequences, roughly 8.2% found once; its top ten account for over 15%. Sequencing was performed on CD8+ T cells not binding an NS4B(214-222) dextramer, sorted from PBMCs, taken less than 16 days after the first yellow fever vaccination. The receptors stem from a man younger than 35 who received the YFV17D yellow fever vaccine.

The V and J genes are TRBV5-5 and TRBJ1-1, with TRBD1 as a possible D gene (5 bases). Germline V gives CDR1 SGHKS, CDR2 YYEKEE (reference sequence). The CDR3 length is 16 residues. The V end lost 0 bases, the J end lost 3 bases, and 15 bases lay between the germline ends. CDR3 amino acids: CASSLANAGQYTEAFF. CDR3 nucleotide sequence: TGTGCCAGCAGCTTGGCCAACGCAGGGCAGTACACTGAAGCTTTCTTT.

This clonotype was counted many times. The CDR3 nucleotides read TGCGCCAGCAGCTTGGGGGGGCGGATTCAGTACTTC. The encoded protein is CASSLGGRIQYF. The V and J genes are TRBV5-1 and TRBJ2-4; D possibly corresponds to TRBD1 (6 bases). V was pared by 0 bases and J by 10 bases, with 8 bases between. This CDR3 has 12 amino acids. Germline assignment: CDR1 SGHRS and CDR2 YFSETQ.

The table lists this clonotype with a few counts. V usage is TRBV20-1 and J usage is TRBJ1-4; 12 nucleotides align to TRBD1. CDR3 size: 21 residues. The ends lost 1 base at V and 0 bases at J; junction bases unmatched: 15. Per germline, CDR1 DFQATT and CDR2 SNEGSKA (reference sequence). The CDR3 bases are TGCAGTGCTAGAGCCTCGCTCGCCGGGACAGGGGGCATATCAACTAATGAAAAACTGTTTTTT. It codes for CSARASLAGTGGISTNEKLFF.

J is TRBJ1-1 and V is TRBV19; unclear D gene. The V gene lost 3 bases and the J gene lost 2 bases, with 7 bases spanning the gap. Germline CDR1 LNHDA, CDR2 SQIVND (reference sequence). This CDR3 contains 13 residues. CDR3: CASSIRGNTEAFF. The CDR3 DNA reads as TGTGCCAGTAGTATTCGGGGTAACACTGAAGCTTTCTTT. The entire variable domain, with the rest obtained from reference TRBV19 and TRBJ1-1, is as follows: DGGITQSPKYLFRKEGQNVTLSCEQNLNHDAMYWYRQDPGQGLRLIYYSQIVNDFQKGDIAEGYSVSREKKESFPLTVTSAQKNPTAFYLCASSIRGNTEAFFGQGTRLTVV.

This clonotype was observed a handful of times. V usage is TRBV5-1 and J usage is TRBJ2-1, with D possibly matching TRBD1 (6 bases). Germline CDR1 SGHRS, CDR2 YFSETQ. The V gene lost 1 base and the J gene lost 7 bases, with 18 bases spanning the gap. The CDR3 runs 16 residues. The chain's CDR3 is CASSLPRGPEMNEQFF. CDR3 sequence (DNA): TGCGCCAGCAGCTTGCCCAGGGGCCCTGAGATGAATGAGCAGTTCTTC.